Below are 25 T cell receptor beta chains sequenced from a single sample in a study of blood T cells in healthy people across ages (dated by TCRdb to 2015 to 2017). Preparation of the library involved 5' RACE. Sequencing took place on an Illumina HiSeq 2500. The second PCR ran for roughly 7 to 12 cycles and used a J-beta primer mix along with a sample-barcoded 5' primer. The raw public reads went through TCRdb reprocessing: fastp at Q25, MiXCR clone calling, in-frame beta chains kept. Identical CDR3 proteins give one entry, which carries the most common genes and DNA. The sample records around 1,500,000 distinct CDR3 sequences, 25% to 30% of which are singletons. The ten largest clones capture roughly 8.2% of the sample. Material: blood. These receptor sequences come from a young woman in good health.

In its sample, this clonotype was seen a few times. CDR3 amino acids: CASSPDRVTGELFF. The CDR3 DNA reads TGTGCCAGCAGCCCCGACAGAGTGACCGGGGAGCTGTTTTTT. The rearrangement joins TRBV7-2 to TRBJ2-2; TRBD1 might be the D (5 bases). CDR1 and CDR2 from the germline V gene are SGHTA and FQGNSA. The ends were cut back, 5 bases at V and 5 bases at J, with 12 bases in the middle. The CDR3 runs 14 residues.

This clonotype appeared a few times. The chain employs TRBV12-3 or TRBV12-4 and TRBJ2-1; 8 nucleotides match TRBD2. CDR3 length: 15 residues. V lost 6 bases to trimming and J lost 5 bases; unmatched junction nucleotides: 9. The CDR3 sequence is CASSPGGGTDNEQFF. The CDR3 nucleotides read TGTGCCAGCAGCCCCGGGGGGGGCACCGACAATGAGCAGTTCTTC.

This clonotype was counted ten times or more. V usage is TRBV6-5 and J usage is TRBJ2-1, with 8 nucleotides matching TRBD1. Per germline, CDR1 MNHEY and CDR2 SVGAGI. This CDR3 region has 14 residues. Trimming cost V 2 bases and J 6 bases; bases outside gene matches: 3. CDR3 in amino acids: CASSYQTGGNEQFF. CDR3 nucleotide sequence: TGTGCCAGCAGTTACCAAACAGGGGGCAATGAGCAGTTCTTC.

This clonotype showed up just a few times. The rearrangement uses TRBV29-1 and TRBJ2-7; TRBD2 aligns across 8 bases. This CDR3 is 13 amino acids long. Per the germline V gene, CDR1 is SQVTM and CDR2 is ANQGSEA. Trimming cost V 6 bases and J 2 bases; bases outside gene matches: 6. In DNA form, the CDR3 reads TGCAGCGTCGGGACTAGTAACCCCTACGAGCAGTACTTC. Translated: CSVGTSNPYEQYF.

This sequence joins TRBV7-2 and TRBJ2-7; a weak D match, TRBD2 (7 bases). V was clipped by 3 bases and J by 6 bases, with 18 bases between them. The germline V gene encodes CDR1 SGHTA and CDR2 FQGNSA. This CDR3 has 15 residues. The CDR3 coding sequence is TGTGCCAGCAGCTTGCGGGGGCGGGGAGATAGCGAGCAGTACTTC. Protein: CASSLRGRGDSEQYF.

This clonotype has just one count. The CDR3 bases are TGTGCCAGCAGCGGGGCACGGGGAGATACGCAGTATTTT. Amino acid sequence: CASSGARGDTQYF. The chain links TRBV6-1 to TRBJ2-3; D assignment may be TRBD1 or TRBD2 (5 bases each). Trimming took off 6 bases at V and 5 bases at J, with 12 bases between the two ends. Germline V gives CDR1 MNHNS, CDR2 SASEGT. This CDR3 has 13 amino acids.

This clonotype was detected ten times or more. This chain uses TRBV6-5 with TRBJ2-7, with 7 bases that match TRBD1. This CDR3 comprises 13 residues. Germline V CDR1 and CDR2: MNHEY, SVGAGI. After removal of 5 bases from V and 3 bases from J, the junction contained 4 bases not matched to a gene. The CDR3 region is CASSQGVFYEQYF. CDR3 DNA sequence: TGTGCCAGCAGTCAGGGGGTCTTCTACGAGCAGTACTTC.

The CDR3 nucleotides are TGTGCCTGGAGTAGGACTAGCGGGAGAACAGATACGCAGTATTTT. It is translated as CAWSRTSGRTDTQYF. The V gene is TRBV30, the J gene TRBJ2-3; 13 nucleotides line up with TRBD2. V dropped 2 bases and J dropped 3; count of bases not matched to a gene: 2. The germline V gene encodes CDR1 GTSNPN and CDR2 SVGIG (reference sequence). CDR3 size: 15 residues.

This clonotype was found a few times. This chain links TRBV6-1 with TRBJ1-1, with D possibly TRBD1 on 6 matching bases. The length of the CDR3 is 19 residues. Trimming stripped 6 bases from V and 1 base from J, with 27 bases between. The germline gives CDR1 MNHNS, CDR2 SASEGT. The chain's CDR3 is CASSPMRWGTPHGNTEAFF. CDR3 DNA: TGTGCCAGCAGCCCCATGAGGTGGGGGACACCCCATGGGAACACTGAAGCTTTCTTT.

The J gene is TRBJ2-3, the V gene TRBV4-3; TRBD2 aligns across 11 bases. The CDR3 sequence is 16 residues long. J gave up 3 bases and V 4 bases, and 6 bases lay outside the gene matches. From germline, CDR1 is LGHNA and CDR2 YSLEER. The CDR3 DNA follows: TGCGCCAGCAGCCCCGATAGCGGGAGGGGTACAGATACGCAGTATTTT. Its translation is CASSPDSGRGTDTQYF.

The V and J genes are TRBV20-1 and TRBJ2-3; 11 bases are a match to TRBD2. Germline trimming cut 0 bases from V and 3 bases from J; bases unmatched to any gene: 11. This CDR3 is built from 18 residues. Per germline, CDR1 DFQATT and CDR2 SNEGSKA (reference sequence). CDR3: CSARDLSGTSGQTDTQYF. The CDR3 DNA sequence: TGCAGTGCTAGAGATCTATCTGGGACTAGCGGTCAGACAGATACGCAGTATTTT.

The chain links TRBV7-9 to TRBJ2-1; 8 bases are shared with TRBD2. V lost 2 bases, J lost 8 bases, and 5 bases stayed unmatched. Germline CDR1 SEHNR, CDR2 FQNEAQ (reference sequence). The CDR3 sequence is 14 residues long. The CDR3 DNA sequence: TGTGCCAGCAGCTTACCAGCGGGGGCACATGAGCAGTTCTTC. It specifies CASSLPAGAHEQFF.

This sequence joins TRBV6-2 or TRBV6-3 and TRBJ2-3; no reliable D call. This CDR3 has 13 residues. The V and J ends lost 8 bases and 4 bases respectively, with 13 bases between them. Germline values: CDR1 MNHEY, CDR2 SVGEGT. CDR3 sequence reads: CASGSIRADTQYF. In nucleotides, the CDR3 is TGTGCCAGCGGGTCAATTCGCGCAGATACGCAGTATTTT.

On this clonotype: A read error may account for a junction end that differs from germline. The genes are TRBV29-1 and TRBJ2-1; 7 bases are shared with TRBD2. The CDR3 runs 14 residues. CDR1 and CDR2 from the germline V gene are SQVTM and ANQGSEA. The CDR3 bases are TGCAGCGTTGGCAGCCTAGCGGCCTACAGTGAGCAGTTCTTC. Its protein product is CSVGSLAAYSEQFF.

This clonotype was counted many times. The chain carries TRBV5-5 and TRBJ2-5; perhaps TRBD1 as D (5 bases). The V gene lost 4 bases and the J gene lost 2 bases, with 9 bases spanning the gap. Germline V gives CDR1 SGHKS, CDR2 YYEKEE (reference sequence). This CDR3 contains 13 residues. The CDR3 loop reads CASSAPGQETQYF. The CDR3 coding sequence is TGTGCCAGCAGCGCCCCAGGGCAAGAGACCCAGTACTTC.

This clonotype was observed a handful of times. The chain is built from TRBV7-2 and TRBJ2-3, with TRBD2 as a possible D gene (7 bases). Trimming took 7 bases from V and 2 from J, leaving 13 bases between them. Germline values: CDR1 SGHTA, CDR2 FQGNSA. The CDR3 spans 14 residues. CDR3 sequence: CASTREGVTDTQYF. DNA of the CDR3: TGTGCCAGCACCAGGGAGGGGGTCACAGATACGCAGTATTTT.

DNA for the CDR3: TGTGCCAGCAGCTCTCACAGGGGGCTGGGGACTGAAGCTTTCTTT. This gives the protein CASSSHRGLGTEAFF. V usage is TRBV7-2 and J usage is TRBJ1-1, with TRBD1 matching over 9 bases. The CDR3 spans 15 residues. Germline CDR1 SGHTA, CDR2 FQGNSA. Unmatched junction bases numbered 8, after V lost 4 bases and J lost 5 bases.

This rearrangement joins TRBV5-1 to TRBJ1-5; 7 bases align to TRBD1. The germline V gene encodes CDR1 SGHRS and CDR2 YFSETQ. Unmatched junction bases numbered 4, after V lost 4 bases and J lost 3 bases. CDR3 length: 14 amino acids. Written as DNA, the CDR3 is TGCGCCAGCAGCCCGACAGGGCTCAATCAGCCCCAGCATTTT. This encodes CASSPTGLNQPQHF.

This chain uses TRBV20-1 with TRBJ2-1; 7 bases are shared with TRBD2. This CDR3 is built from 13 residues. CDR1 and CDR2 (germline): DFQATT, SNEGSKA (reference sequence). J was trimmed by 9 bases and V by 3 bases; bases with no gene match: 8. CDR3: CSASPLTSAEQFF. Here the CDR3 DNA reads TGCAGTGCTAGTCCCCTCACTAGCGCTGAGCAGTTCTTC.

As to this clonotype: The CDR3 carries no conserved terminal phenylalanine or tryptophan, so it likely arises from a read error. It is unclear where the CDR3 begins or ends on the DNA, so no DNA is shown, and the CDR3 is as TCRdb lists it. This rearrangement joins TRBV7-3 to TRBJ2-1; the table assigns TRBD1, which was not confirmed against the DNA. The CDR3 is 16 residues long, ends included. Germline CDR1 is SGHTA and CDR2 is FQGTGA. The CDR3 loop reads CASSPTASTGNNEQFS.

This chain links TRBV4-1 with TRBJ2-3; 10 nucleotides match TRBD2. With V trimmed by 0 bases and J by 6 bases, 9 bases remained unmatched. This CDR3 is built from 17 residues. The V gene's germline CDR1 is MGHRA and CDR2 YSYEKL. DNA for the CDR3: TGCGCCAGCAGCCAAGATCCGAGCGGGGGGGCCAGGGATACGCAGTATTTT. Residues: CASSQDPSGGARDTQYF.

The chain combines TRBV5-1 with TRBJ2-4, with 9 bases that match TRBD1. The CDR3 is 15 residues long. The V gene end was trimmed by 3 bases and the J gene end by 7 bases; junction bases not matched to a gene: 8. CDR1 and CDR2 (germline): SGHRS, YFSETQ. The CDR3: CASSSTGGAGNIQYF. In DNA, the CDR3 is TGCGCCAGCAGCTCCACAGGGGGCGCGGGGAACATTCAGTACTTC.

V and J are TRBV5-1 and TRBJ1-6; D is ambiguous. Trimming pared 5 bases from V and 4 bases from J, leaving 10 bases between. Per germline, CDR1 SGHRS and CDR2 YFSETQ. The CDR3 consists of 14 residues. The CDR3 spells CASRSPGYNSPLHF. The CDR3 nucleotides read TGCGCCAGCAGGTCCCCGGGTTATAATTCACCCCTCCACTTT.

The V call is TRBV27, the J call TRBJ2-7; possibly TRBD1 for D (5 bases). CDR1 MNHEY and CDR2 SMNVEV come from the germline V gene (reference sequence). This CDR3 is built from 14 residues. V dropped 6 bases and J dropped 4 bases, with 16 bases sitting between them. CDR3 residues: CASSSVRQRYEQYF. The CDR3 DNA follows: TGTGCCAGCAGCTCGGTCAGACAGAGGTACGAGCAGTACTTC.

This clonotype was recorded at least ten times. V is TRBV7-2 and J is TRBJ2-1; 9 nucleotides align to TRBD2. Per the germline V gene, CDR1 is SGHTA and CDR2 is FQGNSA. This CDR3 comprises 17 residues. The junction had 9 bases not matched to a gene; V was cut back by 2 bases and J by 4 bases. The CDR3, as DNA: TGTGCCAGCAGCTTAAGTCTAAGCGGGGGGCGTTACAATGAGCAGTTCTTC. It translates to CASSLSLSGGRYNEQFF.